The source of this T cell receptor beta chain is a study of cytomegalovirus exposure and HLA in healthy donors. General observations from the study: Roughly uniform depth of sequencing across donors was assumed in presence/absence analyses. Per a later analysis, about 17,000 TCR beta sequences showed association with HLA alleles at 0.05 false discovery rate.

Details on this clone: Its antigen is currently unknown.

V lost 2 bases and J 5 bases, leaving 9 bases between the germline ends. The CDR3 covers 13 residues. Germline V gene sequence: CDR1 MNHNS, CDR2 SASEGT. The PCR employed 60 Vbeta primers together with 13 Jbeta primers. Study processing details: Later reanalysis found 70 million to 95 million unique TCR beta chains, around 10 million of them shared. Sequenced by immunoSEQ multiplex PCR; TCRdb stores in-frame clones only, minus some. V, J and clone size were drawn from that table, and D and trimming were deduced from the DNA. In the table there are under 200,000 clones, roughly 73% of which are singletons.

J is TRBJ1-1 and V is TRBV6-1; D not resolved. Sequenced material: PBMCs. The clonotype comes from a woman aged 25 to 39 in good health and CMV-seronegative. CDR3 amino acids: CASSELIGTEAFF. CDR3 sequence (DNA): TGTGCCAGCAGTGAACTAATCGGGACTGAAGCTTTCTTT.